The clone carrying this T cell receptor (beta chain) was detected only a few times. What it binds is unknown. These data are taken from a study of T-cell memory formation after mild COVID-19. For the study at large: TCR clusters were mostly confined to one donor each.

Study results and limitations: Pre-infection memory harbored some responding clones, suggesting cross-reactive memory joined. The study found contracting CD4+ clones mainly in CM and EM and contracting CD8+ clones in EMRA.

The 5'RACE method, run with constant-segment primers, produced TCR alpha and TCR beta cDNA libraries (carrying sample barcodes and UMIs). TCRdb redid the calling of the 5' RACE reads with MiXCR, one entry per CDR3 protein. The table shows more than 250,000 distinct CDR3 sequences, with roughly 15% occurring only once. The germline V gene encodes CDR1 MGHRA and CDR2 YSYEKL. The J segment lost 0 bases and the V segment lost 6 bases, leaving 4 bases of the junction unmatched. There are 15 residues in the CDR3. This sequence originates from a man in his late teens or twenties who had mild COVID-19 (a few samples of this study predate the infection). Cell type and time point are not known. Specimen: PBMCs or a T cell subset sorted from them (not recorded which). The chain has TRBV4-1 and TRBJ2-3; 9 bases are a match to TRBD2. DNA for the CDR3: TGCGCCAGCAGATTTAGCGGGGGCAGCACAGATACGCAGTATTTT. It yields the protein CASRFSGGSTDTQYF.